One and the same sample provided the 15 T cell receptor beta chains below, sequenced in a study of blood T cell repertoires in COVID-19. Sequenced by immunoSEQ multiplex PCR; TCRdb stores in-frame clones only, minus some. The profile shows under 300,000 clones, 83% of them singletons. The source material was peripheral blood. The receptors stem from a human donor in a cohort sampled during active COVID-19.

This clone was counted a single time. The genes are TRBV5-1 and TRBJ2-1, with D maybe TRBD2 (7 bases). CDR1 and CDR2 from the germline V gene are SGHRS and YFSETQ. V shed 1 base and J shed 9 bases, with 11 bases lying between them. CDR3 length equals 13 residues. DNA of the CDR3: TGCGCCAGCAGCTTGTCGGGGGGCGGTGAGCAGTTCTTC. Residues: CASSLSGGGEQFF.

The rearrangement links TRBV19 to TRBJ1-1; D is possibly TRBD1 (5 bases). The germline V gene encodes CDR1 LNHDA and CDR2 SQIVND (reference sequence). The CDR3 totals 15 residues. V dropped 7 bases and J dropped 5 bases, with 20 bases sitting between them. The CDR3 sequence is CASIDFQGDWTEAFF. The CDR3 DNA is TGTGCCAGTATCGATTTCCAGGGCGATTGGACTGAAGCTTTCTTT.

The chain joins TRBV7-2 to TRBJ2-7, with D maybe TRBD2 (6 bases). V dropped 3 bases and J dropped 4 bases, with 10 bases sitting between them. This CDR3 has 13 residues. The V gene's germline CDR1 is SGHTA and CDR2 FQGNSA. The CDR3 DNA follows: TGTGCCAGCAGCTTCCTGGAGGGGTACGAGCAGTACTTC. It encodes CASSFLEGYEQYF.

CDR3 amino acids: CASSPSLEGWPQHF. CDR3 DNA: TGTGCCAGCAGCCCCTCTCTGGAGGGGTGGCCCCAGCATTTT. The chain combines TRBV7-2 with TRBJ1-5; tentatively, D is TRBD1 (5 bases). The CDR3 totals 14 residues. In germline, CDR1 is SGHTA, CDR2 FQGNSA. Trimming cost V 5 bases and J 9 bases, with 17 bases left between them.

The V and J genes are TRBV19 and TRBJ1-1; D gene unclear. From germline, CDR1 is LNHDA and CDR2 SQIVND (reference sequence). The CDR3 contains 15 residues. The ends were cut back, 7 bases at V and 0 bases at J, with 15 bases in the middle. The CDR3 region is CASTLGSFMNTEAFF. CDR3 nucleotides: TGTGCCAGTACCCTGGGCTCATTCATGAACACTGAAGCTTTCTTT.

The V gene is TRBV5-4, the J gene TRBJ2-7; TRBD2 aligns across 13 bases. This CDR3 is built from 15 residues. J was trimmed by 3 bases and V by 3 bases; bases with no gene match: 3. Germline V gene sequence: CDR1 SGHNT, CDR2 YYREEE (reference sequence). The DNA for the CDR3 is TGTGCCAGCAGCTGGGGGACTAGCGGGGACTACGAGCAGTACTTC. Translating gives CASSWGTSGDYEQYF.

The CDR3 is CASSRAGEGGYTF. The CDR3 nucleotides are TGTGCCAGCAGTAGGGCAGGGGAGGGTGGCTACACCTTC. The rearrangement uses TRBV2 and TRBJ1-2; D possibly corresponds to TRBD1 (6 bases). The CDR3 loop spans 13 amino acids. Per the germline V gene, CDR1 is SNHLY and CDR2 is FYNNEI. Trimming cost V 5 bases and J 7 bases, with 14 bases left between them.

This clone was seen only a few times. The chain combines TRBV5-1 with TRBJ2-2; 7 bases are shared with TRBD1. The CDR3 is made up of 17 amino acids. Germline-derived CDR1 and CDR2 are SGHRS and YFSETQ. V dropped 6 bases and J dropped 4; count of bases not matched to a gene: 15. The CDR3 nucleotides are TGCGCCAGCACACCCTCGACAGGGAGAAAGGTCACCGGGGAGCTGTTTTTT. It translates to CASTPSTGRKVTGELFF.

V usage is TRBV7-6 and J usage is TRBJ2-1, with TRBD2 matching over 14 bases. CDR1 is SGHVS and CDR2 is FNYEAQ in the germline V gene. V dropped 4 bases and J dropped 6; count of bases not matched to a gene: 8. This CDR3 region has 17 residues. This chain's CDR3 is CASSSLGLAGAVNEQFF. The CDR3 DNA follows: TGTGCCAGCAGCTCCTTGGGACTAGCGGGAGCGGTCAATGAGCAGTTCTTC.

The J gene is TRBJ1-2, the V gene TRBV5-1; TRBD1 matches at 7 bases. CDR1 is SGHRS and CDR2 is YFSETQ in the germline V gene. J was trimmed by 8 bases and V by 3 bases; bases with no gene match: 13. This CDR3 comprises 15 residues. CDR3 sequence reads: CASSSNRGPSTGYTF. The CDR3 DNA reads TGCGCCAGCAGCTCCAACAGGGGACCTTCTACAGGCTACACCTTC.

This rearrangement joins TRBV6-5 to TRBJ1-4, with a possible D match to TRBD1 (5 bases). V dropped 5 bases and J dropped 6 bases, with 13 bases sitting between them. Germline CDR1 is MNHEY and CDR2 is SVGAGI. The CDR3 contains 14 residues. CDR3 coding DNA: TGTGCCAGCAGTCGGCCAGGGAACGATGAAAAACTGTTTTTT. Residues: CASSRPGNDEKLFF.

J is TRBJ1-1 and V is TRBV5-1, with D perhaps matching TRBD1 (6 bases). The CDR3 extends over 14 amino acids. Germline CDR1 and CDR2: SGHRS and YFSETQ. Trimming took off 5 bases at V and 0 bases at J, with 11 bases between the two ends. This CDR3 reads CASRATGMNTEAFF. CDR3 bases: TGCGCCAGCAGAGCTACAGGGATGAACACTGAAGCTTTCTTT.

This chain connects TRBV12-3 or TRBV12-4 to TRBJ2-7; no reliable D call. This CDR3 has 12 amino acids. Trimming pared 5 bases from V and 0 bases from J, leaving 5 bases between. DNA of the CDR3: TGTGCCAGCAGTCGCAGCTCCTACGAGCAGTACTTC. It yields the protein CASSRSSYEQYF.

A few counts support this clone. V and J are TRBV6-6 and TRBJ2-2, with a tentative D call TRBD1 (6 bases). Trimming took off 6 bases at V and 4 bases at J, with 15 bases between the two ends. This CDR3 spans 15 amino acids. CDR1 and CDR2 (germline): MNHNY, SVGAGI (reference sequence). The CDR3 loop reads CASSLRSGATGELFF. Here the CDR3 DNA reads TGTGCCAGCAGCCTCCGCTCAGGGGCCACCGGGGAGCTGTTTTTT.

In DNA, the CDR3 is TGTGCCAGCAGTCGGGACAGGGCCCTCACTGAAGCTTTCTTT. This translates into CASSRDRALTEAFF. This chain joins TRBV14 and TRBJ1-1; 9 nucleotides align to TRBD1. Unmatched junction bases numbered 6, after V lost 6 bases and J lost 4 bases. The CDR3 runs to 14 residues. Germline CDR1 reads SGHDN; CDR2 reads FVKESK.